The 28 T cell receptor beta chains in this list originate from one sample, sequenced in a study of beta chain features in type 1 diabetes. As every portion of the isolated RNA was reverse transcribed, the sequencing read expressed TCRB transcripts. The method was immunoSEQ multiplex PCR; TCRdb's version includes in-frame clones alone and lacks a portion of them. This table holds around 500,000 clones, around 28% found once. Source material: naive CD4+ T cells from blood. The receptors derive from a man younger than 30 in good health.

With regard to this clone: The same CDR3 also results from other DNA sequences found in this sample. The chain combines TRBV5-1 with TRBJ2-1, with D perhaps TRBD2 (5 bases). The V gene lost 1 base and the J gene lost 0 bases, with 8 bases spanning the gap. Germline values: CDR1 SGHRS, CDR2 YFSETQ. This CDR3 comprises 15 residues. Written as DNA, the CDR3 is TGCGCCAGCAGCTTGTCGGGGAACTCCTACAATGAGCAGTTCTTC. Translated, it gives CASSLSGNSYNEQFF.

The chain uses TRBV2 and TRBJ2-1, with D hard to call. The CDR3 has 12 residues. V lost 6 bases and J lost 7, with 10 bases in between. CDR1 and CDR2 from the germline V gene are SNHLY and FYNNEI. CDR3 loop: CASRYMGNEQFF. CDR3 DNA sequence: TGTGCCAGCAGATATATGGGTAATGAGCAGTTCTTC. The full variable domain, with the rest looked up from reference TRBV2 and TRBJ2-1, is EPEVTQTPSHQVTQMGQEVILRCVPISNHLYFYWYRQILGQKVEFLVSFYNNEISEKSEIFDDQFSVERPDGSNFTLKIRSTKLEDSAMYFCASRYMGNEQFFGPGTRLTVL.

The V call is TRBV18, the J call TRBJ1-5; perhaps TRBD1 as D (6 bases). Trimming pared 0 bases from V and 4 bases from J, leaving 10 bases between. The CDR3 is 15 residues long. Germline V lookup: CDR1 KGHSH, CDR2 LQKENI. The CDR3 region has the DNA TGTGCCAGCTCACCACCTGGGACAACGAATCAGCCCCAGCATTTT. Encoded protein: CASSPPGTTNQPQHF.

The rearrangement links TRBV6-6 to TRBJ2-1; perhaps TRBD1 as D (5 bases). The CDR3 is 13 residues long. V was trimmed by 6 bases and J by 0 bases, leaving 6 bases between them. Germline V gene data show CDR1 as MNHNY and CDR2 as SVGAGI (reference sequence). The CDR3 sequence is CASSGHSYNEQFF. As DNA, the CDR3 is TGTGCCAGCAGCGGACACTCCTACAATGAGCAGTTCTTC.

This sequence joins TRBV4-3 and TRBJ2-4, with a weak D call TRBD2 (6 bases). The germline V gene encodes CDR1 LGHNA and CDR2 YSLEER. The CDR3 has 16 amino acids. V was pared by 1 base and J by 3 bases, with 13 bases between. The CDR3 DNA reads TGCGCCAGCAGCCAAGCGGATAGCGGCGGCAAAAACATTCAGTACTTC. It encodes CASSQADSGGKNIQYF.

This clone turned up a few times. V gene TRBV27 combines with J gene TRBJ2-1; 9 nucleotides agree with TRBD2. Germline CDR1 and CDR2: MNHEY and SMNVEV (reference sequence). The CDR3 runs to 18 residues. The junction had 10 bases not matched to a gene; V was cut back by 2 bases and J by 2 bases. The CDR3 sequence is CASSLIPLAGLPYNEQFF. DNA of the CDR3: TGTGCCAGCAGTTTAATACCTCTAGCGGGACTCCCCTACAATGAGCAGTTCTTC.

This clone showed up just a few times. This chain connects TRBV28 to TRBJ1-1; possibly TRBD1 for D (5 bases). CDR3 length: 15 amino acids. Trimming pared 5 bases from V and 4 bases from J, leaving 17 bases between. Per germline, CDR1 MDHEN and CDR2 SYDVKM. The CDR3 region has the DNA TGTGCCAGCAGTCCTCTATTGGGGGTAGGCACTGAAGCTTTCTTT. It translates to CASSPLLGVGTEAFF.

This clone was found a few times. This chain joins TRBV10-3 and TRBJ1-1; 8 nucleotides line up with TRBD1. This CDR3 is 15 amino acids long. Germline CDR1 and CDR2: ENHRY and SYGVKD. Trimming took 6 bases from V and 1 from J; bases not matched to a gene: 7. CDR3 amino acids: CAIRTDRAGNTEAFF. The CDR3 coding sequence is TGTGCCATCAGGACGGACAGGGCAGGGAACACTGAAGCTTTCTTT.

The chain recombines TRBV29-1 with TRBJ1-1, with D unresolved. Germline CDR1 and CDR2: SQVTM and ANQGSEA. Trimming shortened V by 4 bases and J by 2 bases, and 14 bases separated the two germline ends. The CDR3 is 14 residues long. In DNA form, the CDR3 reads TGCAGCGTTGTAACCGGGATCCCTAACACTGAAGCTTTCTTT. It encodes CSVVTGIPNTEAFF.

V is TRBV7-3 and J is TRBJ2-7, with 9 positions matching TRBD1. The CDR3 runs to 13 residues. Germline loops: CDR1 SGHTA, CDR2 FQGTGA. Losses at the gene ends were 5 bases for V and 4 bases for J; bases not matched to a gene: 3. The CDR3 is CASSKDRGYEQYF. The DNA for the CDR3 is TGTGCCAGCAGCAAGGACAGGGGATACGAGCAGTACTTC.

The J gene is TRBJ1-5, the V gene TRBV30, with a weak D call TRBD1 (6 bases). The CDR3 covers 15 residues. Trimming pared 0 bases from V and 6 bases from J, leaving 15 bases between. Per the germline V gene, CDR1 is GTSNPN and CDR2 is SVGIG (reference sequence). The CDR3 nucleotides are TGTGCCTGGAGTGTAGGGGGAGGGGGAAGTCAGCCCCAGCATTTT. It yields the protein CAWSVGGGGSQPQHF.

This clone occurred a few times. The rearrangement uses TRBV28 and TRBJ2-3, with TRBD2 matching over 11 bases. CDR3 length: 16 residues. V was clipped by 5 bases and J by 3 bases; unmatched bases: 7. The V gene's germline CDR1 is MDHEN and CDR2 SYDVKM. The CDR3 reads CASSRPGTSGTDTQYF. For the CDR3, the DNA is TGTGCCAGCAGTCGCCCCGGGACTAGCGGAACAGATACGCAGTATTTT.

This clone was seen a few times. The rearrangement links TRBV9 to TRBJ2-3; 12 bases are a match to TRBD2. With V trimmed by 0 bases and J by 4 bases, 3 bases remained unmatched. Germline V gene sequence: CDR1 SGDLS, CDR2 YYNGEE. This CDR3 region has 16 residues. CDR3 loop: CASSVGTSGVADTQYF. CDR3 sequence (DNA): TGTGCCAGCAGCGTAGGGACTAGCGGGGTCGCAGATACGCAGTATTTT.

In its sample, this clone was seen a few times. The genes are TRBV15 and TRBJ2-7, with D tentatively TRBD1 (5 bases). CDR1 is LNHNV and CDR2 is YYDKDF in the germline V gene (reference sequence). V was cut by 2 bases and J by 6 bases, with 11 bases left in between. This CDR3 region has 13 residues. CDR3 bases: TGTGCCACCAGCAGACAGGGCTCCCCCGAGCAGTACTTC. Residues: CATSRQGSPEQYF.

This chain uses TRBV5-6 with TRBJ2-7; 7 bases fit TRBD1. Germline lookup yields CDR1 SGHDT and CDR2 YYEEEE. The CDR3 runs to 12 residues. V shed 4 bases and J 6 bases; nucleotides not matched to a gene: 4. The CDR3 loop reads CASSKTGREQYF. The CDR3 DNA follows: TGTGCCAGCAGCAAGACAGGGCGCGAGCAGTACTTC.

In its sample, this clone was seen a few times. V is TRBV5-1 and J is TRBJ2-3; 8 bases are a match to TRBD2. There are 14 residues in the CDR3. V shed 9 bases, J shed 0 bases, and the junction held 6 bases outside the gene matches. Germline-derived CDR1 and CDR2 are SGHRS and YFSETQ. This CDR3 is CATALAGSTDTQYF. The CDR3 nucleotides read TGCGCCACCGCTCTAGCGGGCAGCACAGATACGCAGTATTTT.

This rearrangement joins TRBV29-1 to TRBJ2-7; 8 bases agree with TRBD2. CDR3 size: 13 residues. CDR1 is SQVTM, CDR2 ANQGSEA, per germline. The J segment lost 4 bases and the V segment lost 4 bases, leaving 6 bases of the junction unmatched. The CDR3 here is CSVGPGGGYEQYF. The CDR3 DNA reads as TGCAGCGTTGGGCCGGGAGGGGGTTACGAGCAGTACTTC.

The chain carries TRBV28 and TRBJ1-1, with a possible D match to TRBD1 (5 bases). Per germline, CDR1 MDHEN and CDR2 SYDVKM. Trimming shortened V by 2 bases and J by 3 bases, and 7 bases separated the two germline ends. The CDR3 is 13 residues long. Here the CDR3 reads CASSLQGDTEAFF. DNA of the CDR3: TGTGCCAGCAGTTTACAAGGGGACACTGAAGCTTTCTTT.

This sequence joins TRBV10-3 and TRBJ2-7; 8 positions match TRBD2. The CDR3 is made up of 12 amino acids. Germline V lookup: CDR1 ENHRY, CDR2 SYGVKD. J gave up 0 bases and V 10 bases, and 2 bases lay outside the gene matches. In DNA, the CDR3 is TGTGCCAGCAGCGGGAGCTCCTACGAGCAGTACTTC. It specifies CASSGSSYEQYF.

The chain couples TRBV5-6 to TRBJ2-2; maybe TRBD2 (6 bases). The V gene lost 0 bases and the J gene lost 2 bases, with 11 bases spanning the gap. CDR3 size: 16 residues. CDR1 is SGHDT and CDR2 is YYEEEE in the germline V gene. The CDR3 DNA follows: TGTGCCAGCAGCTTGGAGGCGGGAATTAACACCGGGGAGCTGTTTTTT. Protein sequence: CASSLEAGINTGELFF.

A note on this clone: This sample includes further DNA sequences coding for the same CDR3. This chain uses TRBV29-1 with TRBJ2-1, with D tentatively TRBD1 (6 bases). This CDR3 contains 11 residues. CDR1 is SQVTM, CDR2 ANQGSEA, per germline. The V and J ends lost 3 bases and 6 bases respectively, with 6 bases between them. CDR3 nucleotides: TGCAGCGTTGACAGGGGCAATGAGCAGTTCTTC. Encoded protein: CSVDRGNEQFF.

This clone showed up just a few times. The V gene is TRBV28, the J gene TRBJ2-7; TRBD2 is a possible D gene (6 bases). Trimming took off 4 bases at V and 4 bases at J, with 8 bases between the two ends. Germline V gene lookup returns CDR1 MDHEN and CDR2 SYDVKM. The CDR3 covers 12 residues. The DNA for the CDR3 is TGTGCCAGCAGTTGGGGGGAGTACGAGCAGTACTTC. Translated, it gives CASSWGEYEQYF.

Concerning this clone: Other DNA variants within this sample encode the same CDR3. The chain carries TRBV30 and TRBJ2-7; D remains ambiguous. This CDR3 is 12 amino acids long. The V and J ends lost 0 bases and 0 bases respectively, with 3 bases between them. Germline CDR1 reads GTSNPN; CDR2 reads SVGIG (reference sequence). Here the CDR3 DNA reads TGTGCCTGGAGTGTCAGCTCCTACGAGCAGTACTTC. Translation gives CAWSVSSYEQYF.

This clone was seen a few times. The V and J genes are TRBV10-3 and TRBJ2-1; 13 bases agree with TRBD2. Germline CDR1 and CDR2: ENHRY and SYGVKD. This CDR3 comprises 16 residues. After removal of 3 bases from V and 5 bases from J, the junction contained 4 bases not matched to a gene. CDR3 bases: TGTGCCATCAGTGACCCTGGGACTAGCGGGAACAATGAGCAGTTCTTC. This encodes CAISDPGTSGNNEQFF.

A remark on this clone: The same CDR3 arises from other DNA sequences in this sample as well. The V gene is TRBV30, the J gene TRBJ2-2, with TRBD2 as a possible D gene (5 bases). V shed 2 bases and J shed 6 bases, with 7 bases lying between them. The CDR3 contains 12 residues. Germline lookup yields CDR1 GTSNPN and CDR2 SVGIG (reference sequence). The DNA for the CDR3 is TGTGCCTGGAGTCTTAGCGCCGGGGAGCTGTTTTTT. Its translation is CAWSLSAGELFF.

This chain uses TRBV11-2 with TRBJ2-3; D not certain. The CDR3 contains 17 residues. CDR1 and CDR2 (germline): SGHAT, FQNNGV. Trimming cost V 6 bases and J 0 bases, with 19 bases left between them. CDR3 nucleotide sequence: TGTGCCAGCAGTCTCTCGTTTCCCACCTGGAGCACAGATACGCAGTATTTT. Its translation is CASSLSFPTWSTDTQYF.

Comment on this clone: Other DNA sequences from this sample encode an identical CDR3 as well. V is TRBV5-6 and J is TRBJ2-3; 14 bases line up with TRBD2. This CDR3 region has 16 residues. The V segment lost 4 bases and the J segment 1 base; nucleotides outside the gene matches: 2. CDR1 is SGHDT, CDR2 YYEEEE, per germline. The CDR3 sequence is CASSLGLAGGTDTQYF. DNA of the CDR3: TGTGCCAGCAGCCTGGGACTAGCGGGGGGCACAGATACGCAGTATTTT.

The rearrangement joins TRBV30 to TRBJ2-4; TRBD1 is a possible D gene (6 bases). CDR1 GTSNPN and CDR2 SVGIG come from the germline V gene (reference sequence). V lost 0 bases, J lost 14 bases, and 17 bases lay in between. The CDR3 consists of 13 residues. The CDR3 DNA reads as TGTGCCTGGAGTGTCAACTATGGACAGAATGAGTACTTC. Amino acid sequence: CAWSVNYGQNEYF.